This TCR beta chain was identified in a study of T cells in localized non-small cell lung cancer. The study, taken as a whole, reports: Uninvolved adjacent lung, not tumor, had the highest T cell clonality. Those with higher blood T cell density had longer overall survival. Heterogeneity is still possible, as just one tumor region was sequenced. There were a median about 53 of the top 100 tumor clones appearing in adjacent lung.

Comment on this clone: As yet, its antigen is unknown.

TCRdb's table, derived via immunoSEQ multiplex PCR, lists solely in-frame clones and lacks some. The sample has around 3,400 clones, about a quarter seen once; the top ten hold more than 13%. The receptor was derived from a male donor older than 55 with stage I lung adenocarcinoma. The input for sequencing was lung tumor tissue, taken before any cancer treatment.

For the CDR3, the DNA is TGTGCCAGCTCACCTGACACAGGTAACACTGAAGCTTTCTTT. Its translation is CASSPDTGNTEAFF. The rearrangement links TRBV18 to TRBJ1-1; D perhaps matches TRBD1 (5 bases). The CDR3 length is 14 residues. The germline gives CDR1 KGHSH, CDR2 LQKENI. Trimming left V 3 bases short and J 2 bases short, with 10 bases between. The variable domain in full, completed from reference TRBV18 and TRBJ1-1, reads NAGVMQNPRHLVRRRGQEARLRCSPMKGHSHVYWYRQLPEEGLKFMVYLQKENIIDESGMPKERFSAEFPKEGPSILRIQQVVRGDSAAYFCASSPDTGNTEAFFGQGTRLTVV.